This T cell receptor beta chain emerged from a study of T cells in Graves' hyperthyroidism and ophthalmopathy. Deletions cut 0 bases from V and 3 bases from J, with 8 bases between. Germline CDR1 reads DFQATT; CDR2 reads SNEGSKA (reference sequence). The CDR3 contains 14 residues. Amplified TCR beta CDR3 regions came from RNA transcripts. Primed by the HTBI set, a first-round RT-PCR was run on the TCR CDR3. TCRdb fed the multiplex PCR reads into MiXCR, producing one record per CDR3 protein. In the table there are 730,000 or so distinct CDR3 sequences, under 20% of which are singletons. The TCR was taken from a woman between 50 and 59 years old with Graves' hyperthyroidism that later progressed to Graves' ophthalmopathy. Sample: blood. The gene calls are TRBV20-1 and TRBJ2-2; TRBD1 is a possible D gene (5 bases). CDR3 protein: CSAREGVDTGELFF. As DNA, the CDR3 is TGCAGTGCTAGAGAAGGGGTCGACACCGGGGAGCTGTTTTTT.